Below are 21 T cell receptor beta chains sequenced from a single sample in a study of T cell responses to AZD1222 COVID-19 vaccine (dated by TCRdb to about 2021). The library was prepared using the immunoSEQ multiplex PCR assay. TCRdb holds this immuneACCESS table with in-frame rearrangements only. Some clones are missing; in checked studies, unresolved V genes explain under half, and the rest has no known cause. The sample yields more than 95,000 clones; roughly 93% were counted once. The ten largest clones represent approximately 4.7% of the sample. This specimen's time point label, interpreted: baseline before first vaccination. Material: peripheral blood, obtained on day 0 of AZD1222 vaccination. The receptors were gathered from an adult in good health.

The chain couples TRBV2 to TRBJ2-1, with 9 nucleotides matching TRBD2. CDR3 size: 16 residues. Germline V gene lookup returns CDR1 SNHLY and CDR2 FYNNEI. V lost 3 bases and J lost 9; bases outside the gene matches: 12. CDR3 bases: TGTGCCAGCAGTGAGCGGGAGGGCCCCAACCACGGTGAGCAGTTCTTC. This codes for CASSEREGPNHGEQFF.

The chain employs TRBV9 and TRBJ2-2, with 8 bases aligning to TRBD2. Germline-derived CDR1 and CDR2 are SGDLS and YYNGEE. The ends lost 3 bases at V and 5 bases at J; junction bases unmatched: 9. The CDR3 is 16 residues long. The DNA for the CDR3 is TGTGCCAGCAGCGCTCCAGCGGGAGCTTCGACCGGGGAGCTGTTTTTT. Its translation is CASSAPAGASTGELFF.

The chain combines TRBV2 with TRBJ2-5, with D perhaps matching TRBD2 (6 bases). V was cut by 4 bases and J by 4 bases, with 10 bases left in between. Germline CDR1 is SNHLY and CDR2 is FYNNEI. The CDR3 is 13 amino acids. CDR3 nucleotide sequence: TGTGCCAGCAGTGGGAGACTAGGAGAGACCCAGTACTTC. This encodes CASSGRLGETQYF.

This chain joins TRBV20-1 and TRBJ2-7; D uncertain. Deletions cut 3 bases from V and 4 bases from J, with 10 bases between. CDR3 length equals 12 residues. Germline CDR1 is DFQATT and CDR2 is SNEGSKA (reference sequence). The chain's CDR3 is CSASTRLYEQYF. DNA for the CDR3: TGCAGTGCTAGTACCAGGCTGTACGAGCAGTACTTC.

The V gene is TRBV7-2, the J gene TRBJ2-7, with TRBD2 matching 7 bases. CDR1 and CDR2 (germline): SGHTA, FQGNSA. Germline trimming cut 1 base from V and 3 bases from J; bases unmatched to any gene: 6. The CDR3 runs 15 residues. The CDR3 DNA reads TGTGCCAGCAGCTTAGTTGCGGGAGTTAACTACGAGCAGTACTTC. Amino acid sequence: CASSLVAGVNYEQYF.

The gene calls are TRBV6-5 and TRBJ1-2; unclear D gene. Looked up from germline, CDR1 is MNHEY and CDR2 is SVGAGI. Between the trimmed V and J ends, which lost 0 bases and 4 bases, there was a span of 12 bases. The CDR3 runs 15 residues. CDR3 sequence reads: CASSYSLGYSYGYTF. CDR3 sequence (DNA): TGTGCCAGCAGTTACTCGTTAGGGTATTCCTATGGCTACACCTTC.

This clone came up once. The chain uses TRBV5-1 and TRBJ2-5; TRBD2 agrees at 9 bases. The J segment lost 4 bases and the V segment lost 7 bases, leaving 2 bases of the junction unmatched. Germline assignment: CDR1 SGHRS and CDR2 YFSETQ. The CDR3 runs 12 residues. The CDR3 here is CASSRGGETQYF. DNA of the CDR3: TGCGCCAGCTCGCGGGGGGGAGAGACCCAGTACTTC.

The gene calls are TRBV4-2 and TRBJ2-1, with D unresolved. Germline V CDR1 and CDR2: LGHNA, YNFKEQ. There are 12 residues in the CDR3. V was shortened by 4 bases and J by 7 bases, with 8 bases between the two germline ends. CDR3 nucleotide sequence: TGTGCCAGCAGCCTGACACGGAATGAGCAGTTCTTC. Residues: CASSLTRNEQFF.

The CDR3 DNA sequence: TGTGCCAGCAGCTTAGCCTCCTTAACAGGGGCCGGGGGCTACACCTTC. Amino acid sequence: CASSLASLTGAGGYTF. The chain employs TRBV7-9 and TRBJ1-2; 7 bases fit TRBD1. This CDR3 region has 16 residues. Germline V gene lookup returns CDR1 SEHNR and CDR2 FQNEAQ (reference sequence). V was pared by 0 bases and J by 8 bases, with 12 bases of the junction left unmatched.

The chain is built from TRBV5-1 and TRBJ1-2; no clear D gene. The CDR3 contains 14 residues. V was pared by 5 bases and J by 1 base, with 12 bases between. Looked up from germline, CDR1 is SGHRS and CDR2 is YFSETQ. The CDR3 DNA is TGCGCCAGCAGTTCGACGCGCAGTAACTATGGCTACACCTTC. Encoded protein: CASSSTRSNYGYTF. The variable domain in full, with the rest retrieved from reference TRBV5-1 and TRBJ1-2, is KAGVTQTPRYLIKTRGQQVTLSCSPISGHRSVSWYQQTPGQGLQFLFEYFSETQRNKGNFPGRFSGRQFSNSRSEMNVSTLELGDSALYLCASSSTRSNYGYTFGSGTRLTVV.

The chain recombines TRBV5-4 with TRBJ1-1, with 7 bases that match TRBD1. CDR1 and CDR2 (germline): SGHNT, YYREEE (reference sequence). After removal of 4 bases from V and 2 bases from J, the junction contained 5 bases not matched to a gene. The CDR3 has 14 residues. This CDR3 is CASSPRQGNTEAFF. The CDR3 DNA sequence: TGTGCCAGCAGCCCTCGACAGGGAAACACTGAAGCTTTCTTT.

The V and J genes are TRBV12-5 and TRBJ1-5, with D possibly matching TRBD1 (6 bases). V lost 6 bases and J lost 2, with 17 bases in between. The CDR3 is 16 amino acids. The germline V gene has CDR1 LGHNT and CDR2 FRNRAP. DNA of the CDR3: TGTGCTAGTGGGCTAGACAGGTCTTTTCGCAATCAGCCCCAGCATTTT. Translation: CASGLDRSFRNQPQHF. Complete variable domain (other parts from reference TRBV12-5 and TRBJ1-5): DARVTQTPRHKVTEMGQEVTMRCQPILGHNTVFWYRQTMMQGLELLAYFRNRAPLDDSGMPKDRFSAEMPDATLATLKIQPSEPRDSAVYFCASGLDRSFRNQPQHFGDGTRLSIL.

This rearrangement joins TRBV10-2 to TRBJ2-3; unclear D gene. Trimming removed 6 bases from V and 0 bases from J, with 10 bases in between. The CDR3 consists of 14 residues. Germline CDR1 and CDR2: WSHSY and SAAADI. CDR3 sequence: CASRIAVSTDTQYF. Here the CDR3 DNA reads TGCGCCAGCAGGATCGCGGTGAGCACAGATACGCAGTATTTT.

The chain carries TRBV5-1 and TRBJ1-3; a weak D match, TRBD1 (5 bases). Germline V gene sequence: CDR1 SGHRS, CDR2 YFSETQ. This CDR3 contains 16 residues. V was clipped by 0 bases and J by 2 bases, with 12 bases between them. CDR3 sequence: CASSLGNTGPGNTIYF. The CDR3 DNA reads as TGCGCCAGCAGCTTGGGCAACACAGGACCTGGAAACACCATATATTTT.

On this clone itself: One end of the junction does not line up with germline, which may come from a read error. J is TRBJ2-5 and V is TRBV7-7; no reliable D call. Germline CDR1 reads SSHAT; CDR2 reads FNYEAQ (reference sequence). This CDR3 is built from 13 residues. CDR3 DNA: TGTGCTAGCAGCTCGAGCGACCAAGAGACCCAGTACTTC. It encodes CASSSSDQETQYF.

The chain employs TRBV3-1 (or the pseudogene TRBV3-2) and TRBJ2-7, with D possibly being TRBD1 (5 bases). Germline V gives CDR1 LGHDT, CDR2 YNNKEL (reference sequence). The CDR3 runs 14 residues. V lost 0 bases to trimming and J lost 0 bases, with 6 bases between them. The CDR3 DNA follows: TGTGCCAGCAGCCAAGAAGGGGCCTCCTACGAGCAGTACTTC. Its translation is CASSQEGASYEQYF.

The J gene is TRBJ1-2, the V gene TRBV3-1 (or the pseudogene TRBV3-2), with D perhaps TRBD1 (6 bases). Germline values: CDR1 LGHDT, CDR2 YNNKEL (reference sequence). CDR3 size: 12 residues. V was pared by 4 bases and J by 5 bases, with 8 bases between. CDR3 amino acids: CASSLQGYGYTF. Here the CDR3 DNA reads TGTGCCAGCAGCCTTCAGGGGTATGGCTACACCTTC.

V usage is TRBV2 and J usage is TRBJ1-4, with unresolved D. The CDR3 is made up of 14 amino acids. CDR1 SNHLY and CDR2 FYNNEI come from the germline V gene. The ends were cut back, 6 bases at V and 0 bases at J, with 8 bases in the middle. The CDR3 nucleotides read TGTGCCAGCAGAGAGGCCGCAACTAATGAAAAACTGTTTTTT. It encodes CASREAATNEKLFF.

The chain uses TRBV12-3 or TRBV12-4 and TRBJ1-1, with no clear D. Trimming left V 2 bases short and J 8 bases short, with 12 bases between. The CDR3 runs to 13 residues. The CDR3 loop is CASSLRVGAEAFF. The CDR3 DNA sequence: TGTGCCAGCAGTTTAAGGGTTGGAGCGGAAGCTTTCTTT.

This sequence joins TRBV30 and TRBJ2-3; TRBD2 matches at 7 bases. The germline V gene has CDR1 GTSNPN and CDR2 SVGIG (reference sequence). The CDR3 runs to 13 residues. The trim removed 4 bases at V and 10 bases at J, leaving 11 bases unmatched. The CDR3 protein is CAWNSPNRGAQYF. DNA for the CDR3: TGTGCCTGGAATTCGCCAAACCGGGGGGCGCAGTATTTT.

The rearrangement uses TRBV29-1 and TRBJ2-3; TRBD2 agrees at 14 bases. The V gene end was trimmed by 4 bases and the J gene end by 4 bases; junction bases not matched to a gene: 4. This CDR3 contains 15 residues. Germline CDR1 is SQVTM and CDR2 is ANQGSEA. Here the CDR3 reads CSVVGTSGSPDTQYF. The CDR3 region has the DNA TGCAGCGTTGTTGGGACTAGCGGGAGCCCAGATACGCAGTATTTT.